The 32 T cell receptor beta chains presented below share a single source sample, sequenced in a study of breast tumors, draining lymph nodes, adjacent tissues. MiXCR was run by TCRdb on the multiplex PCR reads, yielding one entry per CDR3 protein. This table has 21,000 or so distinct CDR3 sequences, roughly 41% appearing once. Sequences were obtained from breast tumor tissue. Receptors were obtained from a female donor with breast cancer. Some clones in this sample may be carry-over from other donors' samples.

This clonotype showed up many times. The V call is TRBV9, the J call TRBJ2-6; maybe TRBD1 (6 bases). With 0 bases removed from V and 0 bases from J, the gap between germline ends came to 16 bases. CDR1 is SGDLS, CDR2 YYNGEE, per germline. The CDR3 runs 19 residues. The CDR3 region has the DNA TGTGCCAGCAGCGTAGGGACACTGGGGGCTTACTCTGGGGCCAACGTCCTGACTTTC. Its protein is CASSVGTLGAYSGANVLTF. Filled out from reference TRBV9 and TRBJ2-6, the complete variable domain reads DSGVTQTPKHLITATGQRVTLRCSPRSGDLSVYWYQQSLDQGLQFLIQYYNGEERAKGNILERFSAQQFPDLHSELNLSSLELGDSALYFCASSVGTLGAYSGANVLTFGAGSRLTVL.

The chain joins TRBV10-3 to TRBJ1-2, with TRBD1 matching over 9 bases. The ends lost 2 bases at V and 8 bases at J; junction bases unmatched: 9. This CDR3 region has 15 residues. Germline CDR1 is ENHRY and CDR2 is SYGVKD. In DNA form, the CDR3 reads TGTGCCATCAGTGAGGGGACAGGGACTTCGCAAGGCTACACCTTC. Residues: CAISEGTGTSQGYTF.

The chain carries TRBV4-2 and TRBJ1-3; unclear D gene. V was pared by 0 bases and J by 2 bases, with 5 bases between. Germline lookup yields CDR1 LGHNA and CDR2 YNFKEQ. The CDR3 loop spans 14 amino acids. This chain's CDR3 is CASSQEEPGNTIYF. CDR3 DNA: TGTGCCAGCAGCCAAGAGGAACCTGGAAACACCATATATTTT.

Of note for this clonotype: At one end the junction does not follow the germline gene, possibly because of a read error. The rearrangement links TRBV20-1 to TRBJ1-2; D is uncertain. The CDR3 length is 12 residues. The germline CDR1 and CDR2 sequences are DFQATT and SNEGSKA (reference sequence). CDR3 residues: CSARNPQYGSTF. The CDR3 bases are TGCAGTGCTAGAAACCCCCAATATGGCTCCACCTTC.

In nucleotides, the CDR3 is TGCAGTGCCACACCCGGGACAGGGGGCCCTGGGGCCAACGTCCTGACTTTC. Amino acid sequence: CSATPGTGGPGANVLTF. The chain joins TRBV20-1 to TRBJ2-6; 12 positions match TRBD1. The CDR3 runs to 17 residues. J was trimmed by 2 bases and V by 6 bases; bases with no gene match: 8. Germline V gene lookup returns CDR1 DFQATT and CDR2 SNEGSKA (reference sequence).

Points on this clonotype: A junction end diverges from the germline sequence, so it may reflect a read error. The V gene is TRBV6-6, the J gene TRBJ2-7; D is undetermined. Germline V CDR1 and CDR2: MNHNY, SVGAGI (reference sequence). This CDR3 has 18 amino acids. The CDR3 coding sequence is TGTGCAAGCAGTTACTCGAAAAATTCGGGTGCCGCAACCTACGAGCAGTACTTC. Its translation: CASSYSKNSGAATYEQYF.

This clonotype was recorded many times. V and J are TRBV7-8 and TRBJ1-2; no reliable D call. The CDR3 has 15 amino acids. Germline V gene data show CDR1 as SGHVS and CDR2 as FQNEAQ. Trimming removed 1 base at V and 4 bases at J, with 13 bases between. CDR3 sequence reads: CASSLGGSVAYGYTF. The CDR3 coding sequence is TGTGCCAGCAGCTTAGGGGGTAGCGTGGCCTATGGCTACACCTTC.

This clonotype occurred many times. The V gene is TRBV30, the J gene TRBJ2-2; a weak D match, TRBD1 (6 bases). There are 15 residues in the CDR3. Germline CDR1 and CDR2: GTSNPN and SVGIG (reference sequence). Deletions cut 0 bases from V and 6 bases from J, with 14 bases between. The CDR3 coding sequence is TGTGCCTGGAGTGTAGGGTTACAGGGCCCCGGGGAGCTGTTTTTT. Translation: CAWSVGLQGPGELFF.

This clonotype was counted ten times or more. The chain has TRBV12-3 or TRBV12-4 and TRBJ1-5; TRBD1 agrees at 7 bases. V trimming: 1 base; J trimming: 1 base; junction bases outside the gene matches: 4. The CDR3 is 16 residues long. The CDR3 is CASSLEGGRSNQPQHF. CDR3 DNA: TGTGCCAGCAGTTTAGAAGGGGGCAGGAGCAATCAGCCCCAGCATTTT.

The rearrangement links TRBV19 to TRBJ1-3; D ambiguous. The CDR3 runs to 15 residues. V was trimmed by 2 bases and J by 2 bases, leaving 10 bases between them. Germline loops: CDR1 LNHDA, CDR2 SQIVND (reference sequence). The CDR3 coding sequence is TGTGCCAGTAGTATAAGAGATCAGGCTGGAAACACCATATATTTT. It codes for CASSIRDQAGNTIYF.

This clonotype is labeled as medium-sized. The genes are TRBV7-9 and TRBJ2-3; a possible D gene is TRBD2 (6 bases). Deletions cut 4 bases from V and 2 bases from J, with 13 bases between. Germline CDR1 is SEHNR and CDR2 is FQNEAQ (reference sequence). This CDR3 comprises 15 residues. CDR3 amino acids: CASSSRGGFTDTQYF. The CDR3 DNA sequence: TGTGCCAGCAGCTCGCGGGGAGGCTTCACAGATACGCAGTATTTT.

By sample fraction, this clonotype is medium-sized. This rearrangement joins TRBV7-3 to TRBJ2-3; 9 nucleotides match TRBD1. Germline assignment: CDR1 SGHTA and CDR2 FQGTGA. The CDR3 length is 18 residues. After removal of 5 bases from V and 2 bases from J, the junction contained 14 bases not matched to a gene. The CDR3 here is CASSLRGQGGSYTDTQYF. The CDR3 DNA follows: TGTGCCAGCAGCCTAAGGGGACAGGGCGGGAGTTACACAGATACGCAGTATTTT.

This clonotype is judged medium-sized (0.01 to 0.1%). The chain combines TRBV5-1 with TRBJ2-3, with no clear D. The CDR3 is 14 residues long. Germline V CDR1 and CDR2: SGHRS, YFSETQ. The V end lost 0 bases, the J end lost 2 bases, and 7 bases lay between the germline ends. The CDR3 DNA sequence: TGCGCCAGCAGCTTGGTTACAGTCACAGATACGCAGTATTTT. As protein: CASSLVTVTDTQYF.

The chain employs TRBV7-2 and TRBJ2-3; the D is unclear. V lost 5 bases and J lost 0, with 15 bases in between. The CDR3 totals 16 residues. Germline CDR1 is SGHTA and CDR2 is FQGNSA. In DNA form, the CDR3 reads TGTGCCAGCAGCCCCCGGACCCTGGGGAGCACAGATACGCAGTATTTT. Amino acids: CASSPRTLGSTDTQYF. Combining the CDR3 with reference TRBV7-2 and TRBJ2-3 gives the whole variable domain GAGVSQSPSNKVTEKGKDVELRCDPISGHTALYWYRQSLGQGLEFLIYFQGNSAPDKSGLPSDRFSAERTGGSVSTLTIQRTQQEDSAVYLCASSPRTLGSTDTQYFGPGTRLTVL.

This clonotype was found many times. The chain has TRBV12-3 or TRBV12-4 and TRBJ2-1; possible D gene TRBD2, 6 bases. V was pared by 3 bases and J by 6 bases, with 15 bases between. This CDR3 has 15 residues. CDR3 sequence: CASSFGGEGGNEQFF. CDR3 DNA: TGTGCCAGCAGTTTTGGGGGAGAGGGAGGCAATGAGCAGTTCTTC.

The CDR3 coding sequence is TGTGCCAGCAGCCAGCCGGGGGACGGGAGATACGAGCAGTACTTC. Amino acid sequence: CASSQPGDGRYEQYF. V is TRBV13 and J is TRBJ2-7, with a possible D match to TRBD2 (6 bases). The CDR3 extends over 15 amino acids. Looked up from germline, CDR1 is PRHDT and CDR2 is FYEKMQ (reference sequence). V lost 5 bases, J lost 4 bases, and 18 bases lay in between.

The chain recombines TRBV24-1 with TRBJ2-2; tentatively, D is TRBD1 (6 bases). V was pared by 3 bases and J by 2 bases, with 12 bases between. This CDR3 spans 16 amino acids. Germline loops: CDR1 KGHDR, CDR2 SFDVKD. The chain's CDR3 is CATSDTRTANTGELFF. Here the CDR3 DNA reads TGTGCCACCAGTGATACTCGGACAGCTAACACCGGGGAGCTGTTTTTT.

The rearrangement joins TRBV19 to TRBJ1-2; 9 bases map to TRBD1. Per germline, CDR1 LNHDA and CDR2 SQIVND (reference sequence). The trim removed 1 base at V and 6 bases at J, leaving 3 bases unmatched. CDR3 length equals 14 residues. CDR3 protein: CASSIAGTGNGYTF. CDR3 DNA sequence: TGTGCCAGTAGTATAGCCGGGACAGGGAATGGCTACACCTTC.

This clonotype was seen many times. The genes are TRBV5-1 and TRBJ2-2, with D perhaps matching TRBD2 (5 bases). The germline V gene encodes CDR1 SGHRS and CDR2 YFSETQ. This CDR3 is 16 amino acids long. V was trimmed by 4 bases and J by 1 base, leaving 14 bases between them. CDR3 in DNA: TGCGCCAGCAGCCGAGGTGGTCGGGGGAACACCGGGGAGCTGTTTTTT. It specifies CASSRGGRGNTGELFF.

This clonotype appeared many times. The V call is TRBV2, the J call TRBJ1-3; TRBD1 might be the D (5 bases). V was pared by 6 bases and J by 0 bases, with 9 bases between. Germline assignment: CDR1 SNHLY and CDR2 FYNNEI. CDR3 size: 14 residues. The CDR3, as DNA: TGTGCCAGCAGCTCGACAGCCTCTGGAAACACCATATATTTT. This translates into CASSSTASGNTIYF.

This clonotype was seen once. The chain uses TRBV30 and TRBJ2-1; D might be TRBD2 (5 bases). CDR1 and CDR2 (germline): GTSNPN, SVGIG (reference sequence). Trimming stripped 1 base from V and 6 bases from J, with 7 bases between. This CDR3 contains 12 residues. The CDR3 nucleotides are TGTGCCTGGAGTGATCGGGGCAATGAGCAGTTCTTC. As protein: CAWSDRGNEQFF.

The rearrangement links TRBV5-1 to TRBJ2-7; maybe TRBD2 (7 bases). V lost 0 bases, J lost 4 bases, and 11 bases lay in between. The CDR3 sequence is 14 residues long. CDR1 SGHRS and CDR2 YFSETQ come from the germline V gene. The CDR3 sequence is CASSLEQGGYEQYF. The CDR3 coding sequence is TGCGCCAGCAGCTTGGAACAGGGAGGGTACGAGCAGTACTTC. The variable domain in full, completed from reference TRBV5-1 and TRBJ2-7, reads KAGVTQTPRYLIKTRGQQVTLSCSPISGHRSVSWYQQTPGQGLQFLFEYFSETQRNKGNFPGRFSGRQFSNSRSEMNVSTLELGDSALYLCASSLEQGGYEQYFGPGTRLTVT.

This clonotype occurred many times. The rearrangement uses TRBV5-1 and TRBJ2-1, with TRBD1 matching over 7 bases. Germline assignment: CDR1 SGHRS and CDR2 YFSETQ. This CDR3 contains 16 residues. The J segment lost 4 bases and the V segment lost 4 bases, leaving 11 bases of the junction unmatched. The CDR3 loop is CASSQQGNLDYNEQFF. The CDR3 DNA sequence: TGCGCCAGCAGCCAACAGGGGAACCTGGATTACAATGAGCAGTTCTTC.

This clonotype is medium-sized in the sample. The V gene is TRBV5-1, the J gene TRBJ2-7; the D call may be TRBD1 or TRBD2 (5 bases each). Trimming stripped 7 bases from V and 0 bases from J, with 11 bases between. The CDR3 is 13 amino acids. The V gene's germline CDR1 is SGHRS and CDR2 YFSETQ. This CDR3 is CASGTGLSYEQYF. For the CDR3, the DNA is TGCGCCAGCGGAACGGGGCTCTCCTACGAGCAGTACTTC.

CDR3 coding DNA: TGTGCCAGCAGTTATTGGACTAGCGGGGACAACGTCGAGCAGTACTTC. The encoded protein is CASSYWTSGDNVEQYF. The chain combines TRBV6-2 or TRBV6-3 with TRBJ2-7, with 12 bases matching TRBD2. The CDR3 runs 16 residues. Germline-derived CDR1 and CDR2 are MNHEY and SVGEGT. Unmatched junction bases numbered 9, after V lost 3 bases and J lost 6 bases.

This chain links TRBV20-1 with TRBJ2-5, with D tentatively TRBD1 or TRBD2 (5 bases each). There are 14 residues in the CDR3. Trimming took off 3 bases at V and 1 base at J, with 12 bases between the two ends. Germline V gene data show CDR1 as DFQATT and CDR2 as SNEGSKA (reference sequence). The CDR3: CSARRGAAQETQYF. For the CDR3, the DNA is TGCAGTGCTAGGAGGGGAGCAGCCCAAGAGACCCAGTACTTC.

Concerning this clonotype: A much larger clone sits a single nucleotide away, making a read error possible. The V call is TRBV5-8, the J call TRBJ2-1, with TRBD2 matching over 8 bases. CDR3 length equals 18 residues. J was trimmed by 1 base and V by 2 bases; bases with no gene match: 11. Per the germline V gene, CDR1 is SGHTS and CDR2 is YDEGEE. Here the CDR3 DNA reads TGTGCCAGCAGCTTAACCGGACCAGCGGGGGCGTCCTACAATGAGCAGTTCTTC. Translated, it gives CASSLTGPAGASYNEQFF.

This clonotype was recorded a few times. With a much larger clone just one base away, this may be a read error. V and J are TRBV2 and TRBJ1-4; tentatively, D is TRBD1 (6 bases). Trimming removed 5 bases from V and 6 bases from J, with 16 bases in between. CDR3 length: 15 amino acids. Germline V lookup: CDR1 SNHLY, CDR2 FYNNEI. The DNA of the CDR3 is TGTGCCAGCAGTAAAACCGGGACAAGGGATGAAAAACTGTTTTTT. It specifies CASSKTGTRDEKLFF.

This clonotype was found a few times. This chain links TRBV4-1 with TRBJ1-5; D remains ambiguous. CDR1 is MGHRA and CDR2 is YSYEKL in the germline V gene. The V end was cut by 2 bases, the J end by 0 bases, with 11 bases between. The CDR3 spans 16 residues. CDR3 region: CASSQSGGHSNQPQHF. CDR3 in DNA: TGCGCCAGCAGCCAATCAGGTGGGCATAGCAATCAGCCCCAGCATTTT.

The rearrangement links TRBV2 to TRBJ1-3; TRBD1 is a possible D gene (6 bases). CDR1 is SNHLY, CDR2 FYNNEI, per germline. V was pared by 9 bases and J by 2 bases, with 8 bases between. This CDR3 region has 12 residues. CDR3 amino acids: CARRTAGNTIYF. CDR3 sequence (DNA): TGTGCCAGAAGGACAGCTGGAAACACCATATATTTT. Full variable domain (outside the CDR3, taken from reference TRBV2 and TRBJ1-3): EPEVTQTPSHQVTQMGQEVILRCVPISNHLYFYWYRQILGQKVEFLVSFYNNEISEKSEIFDDQFSVERPDGSNFTLKIRSTKLEDSAMYFCARRTAGNTIYFGEGSWLTVV.

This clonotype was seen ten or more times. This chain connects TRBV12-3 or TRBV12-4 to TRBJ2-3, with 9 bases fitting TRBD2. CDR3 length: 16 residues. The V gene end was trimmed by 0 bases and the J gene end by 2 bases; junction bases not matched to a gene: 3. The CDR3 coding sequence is TGTGCCAGCAGTTTAGCGCTAGCGGGGACCACAGATACGCAGTATTTT. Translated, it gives CASSLALAGTTDTQYF.

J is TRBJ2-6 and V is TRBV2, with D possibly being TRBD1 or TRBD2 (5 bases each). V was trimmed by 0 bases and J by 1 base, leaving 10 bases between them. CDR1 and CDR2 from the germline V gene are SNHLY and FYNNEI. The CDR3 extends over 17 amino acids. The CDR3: CASSEAHWGSGANVLTF. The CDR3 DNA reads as TGTGCCAGCAGTGAAGCGCATTGGGGGTCTGGGGCCAACGTCCTGACTTTC.